The subject of this entry is one TCR beta chain. Its target is unknown. This entry belongs to a study of cytomegalovirus exposure and HLA in healthy donors. Study at large: Early released data comprised 75 million to 100 million unique TCRs from HLA-typed donors.

Study outcomes and limitations: The classifier was said to identify cytomegalovirus status with high specificity and sensitivity. What a later analysis reportedly showed was that an Asian-associated ancestry cluster had fewer N-insertions than the approximately 700-donor mean.

This CDR3 has 12 amino acids. Trimming shortened V by 5 bases and J by 2 bases, and 5 bases separated the two germline ends. The germline V gene has CDR1 SNHLY and CDR2 FYNNEI. Both 60 Vbeta primers and 13 Jbeta primers went into the PCR. Assay: immunoSEQ multiplex PCR; the TCRdb copy retains only in-frame clones and omits some. The sample holds under 200,000 clones, approximately 81% seen once. This clonotype was sampled from a boy aged 2 to 10 in good health and CMV-seronegative. The sequenced material came from PBMCs. V gene TRBV2 combines with J gene TRBJ2-3; D is unresolved. The CDR3 here is CASSPDTDTQYF. The DNA for the CDR3 is TGTGCCAGCAGTCCAGACACAGATACGCAGTATTTT. Full variable domain (missing parts from reference TRBV2 and TRBJ2-3): EPEVTQTPSHQVTQMGQEVILRCVPISNHLYFYWYRQILGQKVEFLVSFYNNEISEKSEIFDDQFSVERPDGSNFTLKIRSTKLEDSAMYFCASSPDTDTQYFGPGTRLTVL.